These 5 T cell receptor beta chains share one sample of origin, sequenced in a study of PD-1 blockade in classical Hodgkin lymphoma. Noted time point: cycle 4 day 1 (C4D1), after less than seven weeks of nivolumab. There was relapse after autologous stem cell transplantation in every patient, and there was variation in brentuximab vedotin exposure. Magnetic negative selection of thawed PBMCs was the method by which CD4+ T cells were purified. Assay: immunoSEQ multiplex PCR; the TCRdb copy retains only in-frame clones and omits some. The data contain about 6,400 clones, around nine tenths of them singletons. The material was CD4+ T cells from blood, obtained before the fourth cycle of nivolumab. These receptors came from a human donor with classical Hodgkin lymphoma.

The V and J genes are TRBV7-7 and TRBJ2-5; no definite D call. The CDR3 is made up of 14 amino acids. Germline values: CDR1 SSHAT, CDR2 FNYEAQ (reference sequence). Between the trimmed V and J ends, which lost 1 base and 5 bases, there was a span of 11 bases. CDR3 bases: TGTGCCAGCAGCTTAGGAGTTCCCCCGGAGACCCAGTACTTC. Encoded protein: CASSLGVPPETQYF.

This clone was found once. DNA for the CDR3: TGTGCTAGTGGTTTGGGGACAGGGCTGTATTTT. Translated: CASGLGTGLYF. J is TRBJ2-3 and V is TRBV12-5, with TRBD1 matching over 8 bases. The CDR3 consists of 11 residues. In germline, CDR1 is LGHNT, CDR2 FRNRAP. V shed 1 base and J 14 bases; nucleotides not matched to a gene: 2. The variable domain in full, with the rest retrieved from reference TRBV12-5 and TRBJ2-3, is DARVTQTPRHKVTEMGQEVTMRCQPILGHNTVFWYRQTMMQGLELLAYFRNRAPLDDSGMPKDRFSAEMPDATLATLKIQPSEPRDSAVYFCASGLGTGLYFGPGTRLTVL.

The chain employs TRBV7-9 and TRBJ2-3; 12 bases align to TRBD2. V was pared by 5 bases and J by 5 bases, with 14 bases of the junction left unmatched. The germline gives CDR1 SEHNR, CDR2 FQNEAQ (reference sequence). The CDR3 totals 18 residues. The CDR3 DNA reads TGTGCCAGCAGCCTCGGGACTAGCGGGTCCCTTTGGAAAGATACGCAGTATTTT. As protein: CASSLGTSGSLWKDTQYF.

The chain uses TRBV19 and TRBJ2-5; TRBD2 aligns across 7 bases. The length of the CDR3 is 14 residues. The J segment lost 4 bases and the V segment lost 1 base, leaving 3 bases of the junction unmatched. Germline CDR1 is LNHDA and CDR2 is SQIVND (reference sequence). Here the CDR3 DNA reads TGTGCCAGTAGTATAGTGCAGCGGGGAGAGACCCAGTACTTC. As protein: CASSIVQRGETQYF.

Of note for this clone: Other DNA sequences in this sample translate to the same CDR3. The chain joins TRBV5-1 to TRBJ1-1, with no clear D. The CDR3 is 13 amino acids. With 0 bases removed from V and 2 bases from J, the gap between germline ends came to 5 bases. Germline V lookup: CDR1 SGHRS, CDR2 YFSETQ. The CDR3 DNA follows: TGCGCCAGCAGCTTGGGGGGTAACACTGAAGCTTTCTTT. It translates to CASSLGGNTEAFF.